The present entry profiles one TCR beta chain with its context. Its cognate antigen is unknown. Between the trimmed V and J ends, which lost 1 base and 1 base, there was a span of 13 bases. Germline lookup yields CDR1 MNHEY and CDR2 SMNVEV (reference sequence). The CDR3 runs 17 residues. This entry is derived from a study of shared clonotypes between healthy human individuals. Study-wide points: Naive subsets generally exceeded memory subsets in estimated richness. Sharing across four donors was highest in naive CD4 (roughly 5%) and lowest in memory CD8 (around 0.4%).

Approximately 220 ng DNA, approximately 31,000 T cell genomes, went into each sorted-subset replicate PCR. Some clones are missing from TCRdb's copy, which holds only in-frame ones; the method was immunoSEQ multiplex PCR. This table has about 690,000 clones, roughly 87% appearing once. The TCR sequence derives from a man between 18 and 35 years old in good health. Some clones in this sample may be carry-over from other donors' samples. The chain combines TRBV27 with TRBJ2-2, with D tentatively TRBD1 (6 bases). The specimen was memory CD8+ T cells from PBMCs. Documented subset: CD45RO+ cells pooled with CCR7-negative TemRA cells. CDR3 residues: CASSLLSDRMNTGELFF. In DNA, the CDR3 is TGTGCCAGCAGTTTATTATCGGACAGAATGAACACCGGGGAGCTGTTTTTT.